A single T cell receptor (beta chain) is shown here with its context. The authors' processing: Reference gene primer amplification yielded estimated nucleated cell counts. The assay was immunoSEQ multiplex PCR, and TCRdb's table has in-frame clones only and misses some. From that table come the V and J calls and clone size; the DNA was used to work out D and trimming. The table records about 68,000 clones, 80% to 90% of them present only once. CDR1 and CDR2 (germline): LNHDA, SQIVND (reference sequence). V lost 6 bases and J lost 5, with 17 bases in between. This CDR3 has 15 residues. The data stem from a study of blood T cell repertoires in COVID-19. Across the study: PBMCs, B-cell-depleted T cells, or T cells provided the cDNA or gDNA that made up the material.

Specimen: peripheral blood. The receptor was isolated from a human donor in a cohort sampled during active COVID-19. This chain uses TRBV19 with TRBJ2-1; maybe TRBD1 (6 bases). The CDR3 sequence: CASSSGDRRNNEQFF. The CDR3 nucleotides are TGTGCCAGTAGCTCAGGAGACAGGCGAAACAATGAGCAGTTCTTC.